This is a list of T cell receptor beta chains from one sample in a study of identifying expanded T cells in peripheral blood. Only in-frame clones appear in the TCRdb table, and some are missing; sequencing was by immunoSEQ multiplex PCR. This sample yields some 120,000 clones, of which 84% are seen a single time; roughly 3.3% belongs to the top ten. Specimen: blood. The receptors were sampled from a person aged 18 to 75 in good health. Each CDR3 is given with its conserved first and last residue. A D gene is named only where the DNA matches it firmly. Not every row has a clone size; where given, it reads once, few, many or a size class.

abundance: NA
d_gene: NA
v_gene: TRBV5-1
j_gene: TRBJ2-5
CDR3nt: TGCGCCAGCAGCTTGGCCCAGGAGTGGCAAGAGACCCAGTACTTC
CDR3aa: CASSLAQEWQETQYF

abundance: NA
d_gene: NA
v_gene: TRBV25-1
j_gene: TRBJ2-3
CDR3nt: TGTGCCAGCAGTGAATATTTTGGGGATCCAACGAAAGATACGCAGTATTTT
CDR3aa: CASSEYFGDPTKDTQYF

abundance: NA
d_gene: NA
v_gene: TRBV5-1
j_gene: TRBJ2-5
CDR3nt: TGCGCCAGCAGCTTGGGGGTCCAAGAGACCCAGTACTTC
CDR3aa: CASSLGVQETQYF

abundance: NA
d_gene: NA
v_gene: TRBV7-6
j_gene: TRBJ2-3
CDR3nt: TGTGCCAGCAGCTTAGGACCCGACAGTCATACGCAGTATTTT
CDR3aa: CASSLGPDSHTQYF

abundance: NA
d_gene: TRBD2
v_gene: TRBV4-1
j_gene: TRBJ2-3
CDR3nt: TGCGCCAGCAGCCGGACCGCGACTAGCGGGGGATCAGATACGCAGTATTTT
CDR3aa: CASSRTATSGGSDTQYF

abundance: NA
d_gene: NA
v_gene: TRBV9
j_gene: TRBJ1-5
CDR3nt: TGTGCCAGCAGCGGGCGGGACGGCATAAATCAGCCCCAGCATTTT
CDR3aa: CASSGRDGINQPQHF

abundance: NA
d_gene: NA
v_gene: TRBV19
j_gene: TRBJ1-2
CDR3nt: TGTGCCAGTAGTCCGCCGAGTATACTACCCCGCTATGGCTACACCTTC
CDR3aa: CASSPPSILPRYGYTF

abundance: NA
d_gene: NA
v_gene: TRBV6-1
j_gene: TRBJ2-3
CDR3nt: TGTGCCAGCAGTGAAATCTACCGGGCCTTCACAGATACGCAGTATTTT
CDR3aa: CASSEIYRAFTDTQYF

abundance: NA
d_gene: NA
v_gene: TRBV29-1
j_gene: TRBJ1-2
CDR3nt: TGCAGCGTTGACCATTGGTCGGTTAACTATGGCTACACCTTC
CDR3aa: CSVDHWSVNYGYTF

abundance: NA
d_gene: NA
v_gene: TRBV7-8
j_gene: TRBJ1-4
CDR3nt: TGTGCCAGCAGCTTACAGCCGATGGGGGAAAAACTGTTTTTT
CDR3aa: CASSLQPMGEKLFF

abundance: NA
d_gene: NA
v_gene: TRBV9
j_gene: TRBJ2-3
CDR3nt: TGTGCCAGCAGCTCCGGGGGTGGCACAGATACGCAGTATTTT
CDR3aa: CASSSGGGTDTQYF

abundance: NA
d_gene: TRBD2
v_gene: TRBV9
j_gene: TRBJ2-1
CDR3nt: TGTGCCAGCAGCGTAGAGTCCCTAGCGGGGTACAATGAGCAGTTCTTC
CDR3aa: CASSVESLAGYNEQFF

abundance: NA
d_gene: NA
v_gene: TRBV5-5
j_gene: TRBJ1-5
CDR3nt: TGTGCCAGCAGCCCTTCCGGGGTGTTGGGTAATCAGCCCCAGCATTTT
CDR3aa: CASSPSGVLGNQPQHF

abundance: NA
d_gene: TRBD1
v_gene: TRBV9
j_gene: TRBJ2-7
CDR3nt: TGTGCCAGCAGCGTAGAGGCAGGGGGCACCTACGAGCAGTACTTC
CDR3aa: CASSVEAGGTYEQYF

abundance: NA
d_gene: TRBD1
v_gene: TRBV15
j_gene: TRBJ2-5
CDR3nt: TGTGCCACCAGCAGGAAAGACAGGGGGCTAGAGACCCAGTACTTC
CDR3aa: CATSRKDRGLETQYF

abundance: NA
d_gene: NA
v_gene: TRBV29-1
j_gene: TRBJ1-2
CDR3nt: TGCAGCGCCGCCACACCGACGAACTATGGCTACACCTTC
CDR3aa: CSAATPTNYGYTF

abundance: NA
d_gene: TRBD1
v_gene: TRBV6-5
j_gene: TRBJ1-5
CDR3nt: TGTGCCAGCAGTCGAAGACAGGGGAAACAGCCCCAGCATTTT
CDR3aa: CASSRRQGKQPQHF

abundance: NA
d_gene: TRBD1
v_gene: TRBV7-6
j_gene: TRBJ2-7
CDR3nt: TGTGCCAGCAGCTTAGGGGACAGCCTCTACGAGCAGTACTTC
CDR3aa: CASSLGDSLYEQYF

abundance: NA
d_gene: NA
v_gene: TRBV29-1
j_gene: TRBJ2-7
CDR3nt: TGCAGCGTTGAGAGAGGGACAAACGAGCAGTACTTC
CDR3aa: CSVERGTNEQYF

abundance: few
d_gene: NA
v_gene: TRBV2
j_gene: TRBJ1-5
CDR3nt: TGTGCCAGCAGTGGGACGGCAGCAGGGCTTAATCGGCATTTT
CDR3aa: CASSGTAAGLNRHF

abundance: NA
d_gene: NA
v_gene: TRBV15
j_gene: TRBJ1-5
CDR3nt: TGTGCCACCAGCAGAGATGGCGGGGATTCGGCCCAGCATTTT
CDR3aa: CATSRDGGDSAQHF

abundance: NA
d_gene: TRBD1
v_gene: TRBV6-5
j_gene: TRBJ1-1
CDR3nt: TGTGCCAGCAGAAGGGACAGGGCCACGAACACTGAAGCTTTCTTT
CDR3aa: CASRRDRATNTEAFF

abundance: NA
d_gene: NA
v_gene: TRBV15
j_gene: TRBJ1-5
CDR3nt: TGTGCCACCAGCGAGAATAGCAATCAGCCCCAGCATTTT
CDR3aa: CATSENSNQPQHF

abundance: NA
d_gene: NA
v_gene: TRBV18
j_gene: TRBJ2-3
CDR3nt: TGTGCCAGCTCACCATTCGGGGCAGATACGCAGTATTTT
CDR3aa: CASSPFGADTQYF

abundance: NA
d_gene: NA
v_gene: TRBV11-3
j_gene: TRBJ1-1
CDR3nt: TGTGCCAGCAGGAGACAGTCGAACACTGAAGCTTTCTTT
CDR3aa: CASRRQSNTEAFF

abundance: NA
d_gene: NA
v_gene: TRBV10-3
j_gene: TRBJ1-5
CDR3nt: TGTGCCATCAGTGAGCCGGGAAATCAGCCCCAGCATTTT
CDR3aa: CAISEPGNQPQHF

abundance: NA
d_gene: TRBD2
v_gene: TRBV4-2
j_gene: TRBJ2-4
CDR3nt: TGTGCCAGCAGCCAAGACCGGACTAGCGGGCCCGAGGTGGCAGCCAAAAACATTCAGTACTTC
CDR3aa: CASSQDRTSGPEVAAKNIQYF

abundance: NA
d_gene: NA
v_gene: TRBV6-5
j_gene: TRBJ1-2
CDR3nt: TGTGCCAGCAGTTACTCGATCTCAGGCAAGGGCGGCTACACCTTC
CDR3aa: CASSYSISGKGGYTF

abundance: NA
d_gene: NA
v_gene: TRBV6-1
j_gene: TRBJ2-1
CDR3nt: TGTGCCAGCAGTGACTCGATCCACTTCTACAATGAGCAGTTCTTC
CDR3aa: CASSDSIHFYNEQFF

abundance: NA
d_gene: NA
v_gene: TRBV18
j_gene: TRBJ1-4
CDR3nt: TGTGCCAGCTCACCGAACCTGGGATCTAAGGGTGAAAAACTGTTTTTT
CDR3aa: CASSPNLGSKGEKLFF

abundance: NA
d_gene: TRBD1
v_gene: TRBV7-8
j_gene: TRBJ2-5
CDR3nt: TGTGCCAGCAGCTCGCTGGGACAGAATCACCAAGAGACCCAGTACTTC
CDR3aa: CASSSLGQNHQETQYF

abundance: NA
d_gene: TRBD1
v_gene: TRBV12-5
j_gene: TRBJ2-1
CDR3nt: TGTGCTAGTGGTTTGGGACAGGGCTCCTACAATGAGCAGTTCTTC
CDR3aa: CASGLGQGSYNEQFF

abundance: once
d_gene: TRBD1
v_gene: TRBV7-8
j_gene: TRBJ2-3
CDR3nt: TGTGCCAGCAGCTTGGGACAGTTTAGCACAGATACGCAGTATTTT
CDR3aa: CASSLGQFSTDTQYF

abundance: NA
d_gene: NA
v_gene: TRBV2
j_gene: TRBJ1-1
CDR3nt: TGTGCCAGCAATACAGGGTTCACTGAAGCTTTCTTT
CDR3aa: CASNTGFTEAFF

abundance: NA
d_gene: NA
v_gene: TRBV9
j_gene: TRBJ1-2
CDR3nt: TGTGCCAGCAGCGTAGATCGGTGGGGGGAGTATGGCTACACCTTC
CDR3aa: CASSVDRWGEYGYTF

abundance: NA
d_gene: TRBD1
v_gene: TRBV2
j_gene: TRBJ2-2
CDR3nt: TGTGCCAGCAGGGGTTGGACAGGTACCATGAACACCGGGGAGCTGTTTTTT
CDR3aa: CASRGWTGTMNTGELFF

abundance: NA
d_gene: TRBD2
v_gene: TRBV13
j_gene: TRBJ2-7
CDR3nt: TGTGCCAGCAGCTTCGGGGGGGCCCAGAACGAGCAGTACTTC
CDR3aa: CASSFGGAQNEQYF